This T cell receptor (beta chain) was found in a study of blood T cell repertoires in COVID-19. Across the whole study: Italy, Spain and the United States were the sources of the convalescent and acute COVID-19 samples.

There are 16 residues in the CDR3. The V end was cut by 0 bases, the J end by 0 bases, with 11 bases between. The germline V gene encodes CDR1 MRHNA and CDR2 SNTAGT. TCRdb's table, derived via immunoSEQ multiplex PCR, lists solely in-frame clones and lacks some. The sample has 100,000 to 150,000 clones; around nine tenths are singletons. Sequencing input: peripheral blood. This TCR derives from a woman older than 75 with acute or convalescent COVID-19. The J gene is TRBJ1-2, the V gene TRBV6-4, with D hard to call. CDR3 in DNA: TGTGCCAGCAGTGACTCACGACGGGGAACTAACTATGGCTACACCTTC. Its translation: CASSDSRRGTNYGYTF.